This T cell receptor beta chain came from a study of shared T cell receptors in the human thymus. The CDR3 consists of 13 residues. Germline V gene sequence: CDR1 SGDLS, CDR2 YYNGEE. Trimming took off 2 bases at V and 0 bases at J, with 5 bases between the two ends. Profiled with immunoSEQ multiplex PCR; TCRdb holds only in-frame clones, not every one. This table holds about 610,000 clones, over 75% found once. This same sample was also part of a study on human thymus T cells. Turning to that study: Donors consisted of healthy Finnish infants (having corrective surgery for congenital heart defects). It was from resections taken during corrective heart surgery that the thymus tissue came. Thymic and blood repertoires appeared to display a bias in their usage of V and J genes. A high degree of thymic repertoire overlap among unrelated individuals was reported in related research.

The sequencing sample was made of thymocytes. This TCR came from a boy younger than two with a congenital heart defect. The chain employs TRBV9 and TRBJ2-5; D gene ambiguous. This chain's CDR3 is CASSVTDQETQYF. The CDR3, as DNA: TGTGCCAGCAGCGTTACGGACCAAGAGACCCAGTACTTC.